This TCR beta chain was recovered during a study of cytomegalovirus exposure and HLA in healthy donors (TCRdb year 2017). General notes on the study: In an earlier analysis of 587 of the donors, less than 350 Gb of sequence data and some 100 million unique TCR beta sequences from approximately 180 million T cells were reported. Typing coverage varied by locus: about 620-630 donors for A, B, C, DRB1 and DQB1; about 520 for DQA1; nearly 610 for DPA1; some 470 for DPB1. Class I and class II HLA loci were covered by the typing at four-digit resolution. Because of strong linkage in the cohort, roughly five DR-DQ haplotypes were treated as single units for association and clustering. An early release covering around 630 HLA-typed donors comprised around 300 gigabases of sequencing data and 65 million to 100 million unique TCR sequences. In an earlier analysis of a few hundred of the donors, high-throughput TCR beta sequencing was used to judge whether each TCR beta V gene segment behaved as functional or pseudogenic. In a later genetic analysis, genome-wide SNP genotypes for about three fifths of the 666 donors were used, and that subset was treated as a discovery cohort. Among some 410 genotyped donors of the cohort, an average of around 220,000 unique TCR beta nucleotide sequences was sequenced per donor, of which 15% to 20% were non-productive. In addition to the first cohort of several hundred subjects, a separate validation cohort of under 150 different subjects was used. The study aimed to test whether signatures of past pathogen exposure could be identified by cataloging public T cell receptors. All discovery cohort repertoires had been generated using a single sequencing platform. Donor age, sex, ethnicity and CMV serostatus were compiled together with the repertoire data. To study patterns of TCR occurrence, a later analysis re-analyzed previously published TCR beta repertoires from several hundred donors and added high-resolution HLA genotyping. To predict cytomegalovirus infection status, the study brought together high-throughput TCR immunosequencing, statistical association of individual TCRs with disease status, and machine learning. The genetic ancestry cluster associated with self-reported Caucasian donors included over 80% of the approximately 400 genotyped donors. The later analysis used no new phenotypic data to find candidate immune exposures, relying instead on TCR beta sequences and their occurrence across donors. Using immunosequencing, the study profiled T cell repertoires from approximately 700 subjects and related those repertoires to cytomegalovirus serostatus. Findings and caveats that apply to the study as a whole: HLA typing was unavailable for some donors at each locus, so association tests used only the typed subset. Across donors, most TCR sequences were observed very rarely, whereas some public TCRs were present in many individuals. An earlier analysis of around 600 of the donors showed that most TCR beta V segments appeared in productive rearrangements either about 87% or about 30% of the time, which broadly matched IMGT annotations. Several of the top co-occurrence clusters appeared to be linked to parvovirus B19, influenza, CMV and Epstein-Barr virus, according to a later analysis. According to a later analysis, TCR association rates differed among HLA loci, with DRB1 alleles showing the most associated TCRs and HLA-C alleles showing the fewest. This cohort had only TCR beta chains sequenced, and the lack of alpha or paired-chain data limited which features could be detected. Because counts were too low, seventeen rarely observed V segments, including chromosome 9 orphons, were excluded from the earlier analysis of 500 to 700 of the donors. In vitro tests confirmed that a few of the cytomegalovirus-associated TCR beta chains recognize cytomegalovirus antigens. Immune exposure information for the cohort was limited to CMV serostatus. Specific HLA alleles were associated with around 18,000 TCR beta sequences at a false discovery rate of 0.05 in a later analysis. When HLA alleles, especially DR and DQ, strongly co-occurred, TCR associations were difficult to assign to individual alleles. Some IMGT-functional V segments, including TRBV6-2 and TRBV6-3, could not be told apart with the 87-base-pair reads, so those segments were excluded. V-gene and J-gene trimming of TCR beta chains was associated with a missense DCLRE1C variant in a later genetic analysis, and the association was replicated in an independent cohort. Linkage disequilibrium might explain the correlated functional status among segregating V segments, but an unknown experimental factor could not be excluded. The classifier was reported to diagnose cytomegalovirus status with high specificity and sensitivity in both the original cohort and the validation cohort. In the study, about 150 TCR beta chains were listed as associated with cytomegalovirus. A later analysis found that most CMV-associated TCR beta chains appeared HLA-restricted, with HLA associations seemingly driven largely by CMV exposure. The authors suggested that the approach could potentially be generalized to other disease states and immunological phenotypes. A further reported finding was that TCR beta sequences accurately predicted the HLA-A and HLA-B alleles for most subjects in the first cohort. In a later genetic analysis, fewer N-insertions in productive TCRs were reported among donors in an Asian-associated ancestry cluster than the approximately 670-donor mean. A cluster of highly shared sequence variants was judged likely to represent a technical artifact of the sequencing pipeline. In a later analysis, HLA-associated TCR beta chains were found to be more clonally expanded and to have lower generation probabilities than equally common non-associated chains. The presence/absence analyses assumed that sequencing depth was roughly uniform across donors, and that assumption may not be true.

CDR3 length: 13 amino acids, cysteine to phenylalanine. The kept DNA is CDR3 alone, 39 bases in frame from the first base. V is reduced by 4 bases and J by 8 bases, leaving a spacing of 13 bases between them. The germline V gene (reference sequence) supplies CDR1 SGHNT and CDR2 YYREEE. The method behind the library was the immunoSEQ multiplex PCR assay. The multiplex PCR relied on a mix of 60 forward primers for TCR Vbeta segments and 13 reverse primers for TCR Jbeta segments. A multiplex PCR assay on genomic DNA amplified the CDR3 region of rearranged TCR beta genes. On the Illumina HiSeq System, the amplified TCR beta libraries were sequenced as 87-base-pair reads. The original methods were these. A later analysis tallied roughly 80 million unique TCR beta chains across the 666 repertoires, and around 10 million of those chains were shared by two or more donors. Raw reads were error-corrected and collapsed into unique sequences with a nearest-neighbor algorithm that merged closely related sequences to remove PCR and sequencing errors. CDR3 sequences were aligned to IMGT reference sequences to assign V, D and J gene segments. Each retained sequence needed at least a six-nucleotide match to both a V gene segment and a J gene segment. Rearrangements were classified as productive when the CDR3 lacked stop codons and remained in frame with V and J, and all other rearrangements were classified as non-productive. Following IMGT convention, CDR3 was defined as the stretch from the second conserved V-encoded cysteine up to the conserved J-encoded phenylalanine. The earlier analysis of about 530 of the donors excluded any sequence lacking an unambiguous match to a single V gene segment. An earlier analysis of 587 of the donors called V segments functional above 56.7% productive rearrangements and segregating when the between-donor standard deviation exceeded 5%. To diagnose cytomegalovirus status from the catalog of TCR beta chain sequences, a statistical classification framework was built. V and J gene assignment, in a later analysis, came from comparing TCR nucleotide sequences with IMGT/GENE-DB human TR gene sequences. A later analysis assigned CDR3 sequences and most-parsimonious VDJ recombination scenarios with the TCRdist pipeline. In a later analysis, every TCR beta chain was defined by the combination of its CDR3 amino acid sequence and its V-gene family, and reads without a unique V-gene family were dropped. In a later analysis, approximately 590 highly shared, low-generation-probability nucleotide sequences were removed to address suspected cross-contamination and a sequencing artifact. For each public chain, a later analysis derived a clonal expansion index from normalized ranks of inferred template counts within each repertoire. In a later analysis, generation probabilities were computed using a VDJ recombination model fitted to out-of-frame rearrangements, and the results were checked against IGoR. In a later analysis, hypergeometric tests were used to score TCR-TCR, TCR-HLA and TCR-CMV co-occurrence, with a repertoire-size bias correction applied to TCR pairs. A later analysis estimated false discovery rates by permuting HLA or CMV assignments 20 times. In a later analysis, co-occurring TCRs were grouped using DBSCAN, and TCRdist sequence similarity was added for clustering within HLA-allele-positive subsets. For co-occurrence clustering, repertoires with fewer than 30,000 or more than 120,000 public chains were excluded, along with several repertoires with anomalous nucleotide sharing. In its TCRdb copy, this immuneACCESS table keeps in-frame sequences only and misses some clones. Where compared with another copy, unresolved V genes explain less than half of these, and the others have no known cause. That table is the source of V, J and clone size, and D and trimming were worked out from the DNA. The sample includes 120,000 to 150,000 clones, with 75% to 80% observed a single time. The top ten hold 2.5% to 3.5% of the sample.

In total, 666 healthy bone marrow donors made up the cohort. All cohort members were sampled while nominally healthy, although unrecorded immune exposures were likely present. The donor tested CMV seropositive, placing the donor among the roughly 270 seropositive members of the cohort. Each donor provided a peripheral blood sample, and peripheral blood mononuclear cells were used for TCR beta sequencing. Genomic DNA extraction from the blood cell samples was performed with the Qiagen DNeasy Blood Extraction Kit. A remark on this clone: Its binding antigen is unknown. No much larger clone exists at a distance of one base, and base qualities are not known.

Source material: PBMCs. This chain joins TRBV5-4 to TRBJ2-1, with no confident D gene call. The sequence derives from a man between 40 and 49 years old in good health and CMV-seropositive. The bases are TGTGCCAGCAGCCCGACTTTAATCCATGAGCAGTTCTTC. Its product reads: CASSPTLIHEQFF.